The present entry profiles one T cell receptor beta chain with its context. This specimen comes from a study of blood T cell repertoires in COVID-19. Either two negative PCRs, clearance, or symptom resolution qualified Cohort 3 donors as recovered. Measured with immunoSEQ multiplex PCR; TCRdb has only the in-frame clones, and not every one. This table holds 330,000 or so clones, roughly 90% found once. The CDR3 consists of 15 residues. J lost 7 bases, V lost 8 bases, and 16 bases had no gene match. CDR1 is MGHRA and CDR2 is YSYEKL in the germline V gene. Sequenced input: PBMCs or T cells enriched from blood (not recorded which). This TCR was sampled from a woman in her 30s who had recovered from COVID-19. The chain is built from TRBV4-1 and TRBJ2-7; TRBD2 matches at 8 bases. Written as DNA, the CDR3 is TGCGCCAGCGGAGCACCGGGACTAGTATATATGGAGCAGTACTTC. Its translation is CASGAPGLVYMEQYF.